The following is a TCR beta chain sequence with its context. Per the germline V gene, CDR1 is LNHDA and CDR2 is SQIVND (reference sequence). CDR3 length: 12 amino acids. The ends lost 6 bases at V and 7 bases at J; junction bases unmatched: 4. The data originate from a study of T cells in localized non-small cell lung cancer. This table comes from immunoSEQ multiplex PCR, and its TCRdb copy is limited to in-frame clones, with some not included. The data contain under 65,000 clones, about 83% of them singletons. The J gene is TRBJ2-3, the V gene TRBV19; 7 bases agree with TRBD1. Material: peripheral blood, obtained before any cancer treatment. The clonotype was recovered from a female donor over 55 with stage II squamous cell lung carcinoma. CDR3 nucleotide sequence: TGTGCCAGTAGAACAGGGGAATATACGCAGTATTTT. Residues: CASRTGEYTQYF.